These 20 T cell receptor beta chains originate from one sample sequenced in a study of early T cells in non-severe SARS-CoV-2 infection (dated by TCRdb to about 2021). The library was built by means of 5' RACE. TCRdb names NextSeq 500 as the instrument used. Using fastp at Q25 and MiXCR, TCRdb reprocessed the public reads and kept productive beta chains. Every CDR3 protein is listed once, alongside the most common genes and DNA of its rows. Present in this sample are approximately 75,000 distinct CDR3 sequences, around 4.2% of which were seen just once. The ten largest make up 3.6% of the sample. Sequencing was performed on whole blood, taken at baseline. Receptor source: an adult who was a healthcare worker with PCR-confirmed SARS-CoV-2 infection or an uninfected control (not recorded which). The donor label of this sample is uncertain.

This clonotype was seen repeatedly, ten times or more. The gene calls are TRBV12-3 or TRBV12-4 and TRBJ2-1; the D is unclear. This CDR3 spans 12 amino acids. V dropped 9 bases and J dropped 3 bases, with 9 bases sitting between them. Here the CDR3 reads CASLERYNEQFF. As DNA, the CDR3 is TGTGCCAGTCTCGAGCGCTACAATGAGCAGTTCTTC.

This clonotype was seen ten or more times. CDR3 residues: CAISDIKGTPMNYGYTF. The CDR3 region has the DNA TGTGCCATCAGTGATATTAAGGGGACACCGATGAACTATGGCTACACCTTC. This chain connects TRBV10-3 to TRBJ1-2; TRBD1 is a possible D gene (6 bases). The V and J ends lost 3 bases and 2 bases respectively, with 19 bases between them. CDR3 size: 17 residues. Germline-derived CDR1 and CDR2 are ENHRY and SYGVKD.

This clonotype was seen more than once but under ten times. The V and J genes are TRBV4-1 and TRBJ2-1; D is uncertain. Germline V CDR1 and CDR2: MGHRA, YSYEKL. V was shortened by 1 base and J by 2 bases, with 9 bases between the two germline ends. The CDR3 sequence is 15 residues long. The CDR3 sequence: CASSQGSRPYNEQFF. CDR3 bases: TGCGCCAGCAGCCAAGGGAGTAGACCCTACAATGAGCAGTTCTTC.

This clonotype has ten or more counts. This rearrangement joins TRBV10-1 to TRBJ2-7; D is perhaps TRBD2 (7 bases). The germline V gene has CDR1 WNHNN and CDR2 SYGVQD (reference sequence). The CDR3 runs 13 residues. With 11 bases removed from V and 0 bases from J, the gap between germline ends came to 14 bases. The CDR3 here is CAAGAFSSYEQYF. The DNA for the CDR3 is TGCGCCGCGGGGGCCTTCAGCTCCTACGAGCAGTACTTC.

This clonotype was recorded many times. CDR3: CASSLDRAAPLHF. The CDR3 DNA reads as TGTGCCAGCAGTTTGGACAGGGCGGCACCCCTCCACTTT. This sequence joins TRBV12-3 or TRBV12-4 and TRBJ1-6; 8 bases match TRBD1. The V gene end was trimmed by 3 bases and the J gene end by 11 bases; junction bases not matched to a gene: 3. The CDR3 runs to 13 residues.

In this sample, this clonotype turned up many times. The chain recombines TRBV12-3 or TRBV12-4 with TRBJ2-3; D call uncertain. Trimming pared 3 bases from V and 2 bases from J, leaving 12 bases between. The CDR3 consists of 15 residues. The CDR3 DNA sequence: TGTGCCAGCAGTTTCAACGGAGTTCTCACAGATACGCAGTATTTT. This encodes CASSFNGVLTDTQYF.

This clonotype was seen ten or more times. The chain couples TRBV20-1 to TRBJ1-2; the match to TRBD1 covers 8 bases. Unmatched junction bases numbered 3, after V lost 5 bases and J lost 10 bases. Germline V gene data show CDR1 as DFQATT and CDR2 as SNEGSKA (reference sequence). This CDR3 is built from 10 residues. The CDR3 is CSAGTGSYTF. As DNA, the CDR3 is TGCAGTGCTGGGACAGGCTCCTACACCTTC.

The chain links TRBV27 to TRBJ2-2; D gene uncertain. Germline values: CDR1 MNHEY, CDR2 SMNVEV (reference sequence). V was clipped by 6 bases and J by 7 bases, with 12 bases between them. This CDR3 region has 13 residues. The CDR3 sequence is CASRLRRYGELFF. The CDR3 nucleotides read TGTGCCAGCAGATTAAGGCGGTACGGGGAGCTGTTTTTT.

This chain joins TRBV20-1 and TRBJ1-2; TRBD1 is a possible D gene (5 bases). Trimming removed 5 bases at V and 0 bases at J, with 22 bases between. This CDR3 is built from 17 residues. The germline V gene encodes CDR1 DFQATT and CDR2 SNEGSKA (reference sequence). For the CDR3, the DNA is TGCAGTGCTCGACGGCCCAGGGACGGGAGATCTAACTATGGCTACACCTTC. It specifies CSARRPRDGRSNYGYTF.

This clonotype appeared many times. The rearrangement joins TRBV19 to TRBJ1-5, with a weak D call TRBD1 (5 bases). The germline V gene encodes CDR1 LNHDA and CDR2 SQIVND (reference sequence). The CDR3 has 14 residues. The V and J ends lost 6 bases and 12 bases respectively, with 21 bases between them. As DNA, the CDR3 is TGTGCCAGTAGCGCCGATATTCAGGGATGGTTCCAGCATTTT. It is translated as CASSADIQGWFQHF.

This clonotype showed up just a few times. The CDR3: CASSQNTGINEKLFF. CDR3 coding DNA: TGTGCCAGCAGCCAGAATACAGGGATTAATGAAAAACTGTTTTTT. V is TRBV12-3 or TRBV12-4 and J is TRBJ1-4, with D possibly TRBD1 on 6 matching bases. V was trimmed by 6 bases and J by 4 bases, leaving 15 bases between them. The CDR3 spans 15 residues.

This clonotype was detected many times. The chain has TRBV6-2 or TRBV6-3 and TRBJ2-7; tentatively, D is TRBD1 or TRBD2 (5 bases each). Germline-derived CDR1 and CDR2 are MNHEY and SVGEGT. The V and J ends lost 7 bases and 3 bases respectively, with 13 bases between them. The CDR3 runs to 13 residues. The CDR3 nucleotides are TGTGCCAGCACGCCAGGGACCATCTACGAGCAGTACTTC. It yields the protein CASTPGTIYEQYF.

The table lists this clonotype with a few counts. The rearrangement links TRBV29-1 to TRBJ1-1; D is possibly TRBD1 (5 bases). Germline CDR1 SQVTM, CDR2 ANQGSEA. V shed 1 base and J shed 5 bases, with 8 bases lying between them. The CDR3 runs 12 residues. CDR3 sequence: CSVEGEGTEAFF. The CDR3 nucleotides are TGCAGCGTTGAAGGGGAGGGGACTGAAGCTTTCTTT.

This clonotype has a count of ten or more. V is TRBV12-3 or TRBV12-4 and J is TRBJ2-3; 13 bases are shared with TRBD2. The CDR3 sequence is 20 residues long. V was clipped by 5 bases and J by 4 bases; unmatched bases: 18. CDR3 nucleotide sequence: TGTGCCAGCAGTACCTCCGGGACTAGCGGGACCCCAAGGGGGCCAGATACGCAGTATTTT. Encoded protein: CASSTSGTSGTPRGPDTQYF.

In this sample, this clonotype turned up many times. The rearrangement links TRBV20-1 to TRBJ2-5, with unresolved D. The CDR3 length is 12 residues. Trimming left V 8 bases short and J 2 bases short, with 12 bases between. Germline loops: CDR1 DFQATT, CDR2 SNEGSKA (reference sequence). As DNA, the CDR3 is TGCAGTACCGAGAAATCGCAAGAGACCCAGTACTTC. It yields the protein CSTEKSQETQYF.

The chain joins TRBV5-1 to TRBJ2-6, with D perhaps matching TRBD1 (6 bases). Looked up from germline, CDR1 is SGHRS and CDR2 is YFSETQ. This CDR3 contains 17 residues. V lost 4 bases to trimming and J lost 1 base, with 15 bases between them. CDR3 residues: CASSPPGVLSGANVLTF. The CDR3 DNA reads TGCGCCAGCAGCCCCCCAGGGGTACTGTCTGGGGCCAACGTCCTGACTTTC.

J is TRBJ2-6 and V is TRBV5-4; D is unresolved. Trimming shortened V by 3 bases and J by 2 bases, and 9 bases separated the two germline ends. The CDR3 loop spans 15 amino acids. Per germline, CDR1 SGHNT and CDR2 YYREEE (reference sequence). CDR3 DNA sequence: TGTGCCAGCAGCTCCGGATCTACTGGGGCCAACGTCCTGACTTTC. This sequence encodes CASSSGSTGANVLTF.

This clonotype was counted many times. This chain uses TRBV4-3 with TRBJ2-3, with D possibly being TRBD2 (6 bases). V lost 0 bases and J 1 base, leaving 11 bases between the germline ends. Germline V gives CDR1 LGHNA, CDR2 YSLEER. The CDR3 contains 16 residues. The CDR3 sequence: CASSQDWGGGTDTQYF. DNA of the CDR3: TGCGCCAGCAGCCAAGATTGGGGCGGGGGCACAGATACGCAGTATTTT.

This clonotype has ten or more counts. The chain couples TRBV20-1 to TRBJ2-1; D is uncertain. The V gene's germline CDR1 is DFQATT and CDR2 SNEGSKA (reference sequence). There are 15 residues in the CDR3. V was clipped by 6 bases and J by 0 bases, with 15 bases between them. CDR3 loop: CSALGFSSSYNEQFF. The CDR3 bases are TGCAGTGCACTCGGCTTTTCAAGCTCCTACAATGAGCAGTTCTTC.

The chain combines TRBV20-1 with TRBJ2-3, with no clear D. The CDR3 loop spans 15 amino acids. Germline CDR1 reads DFQATT; CDR2 reads SNEGSKA (reference sequence). Deletions cut 6 bases from V and 4 bases from J, with 20 bases between. The CDR3 nucleotides read TGCAGTGCCCCTCAGGTGATGGGGATCCCAGATACGCAGTATTTT. Amino acids: CSAPQVMGIPDTQYF.